What follows describes a single TCR beta chain. The table lists this clonotype with many counts. This receptor's antigen is unknown. No much larger clone is present one base from it, and per-base qualities are unavailable. Every donor in the study was a healthy Caucasian. The data were taken from a study of identical twins (dated by TCRdb to 2015 to 2016). In the study overall: To test whether fetal clonotypes persist, the study used deep sequencing on TCR alpha and beta repertoires from monozygotic twins, unrelated adults of various ages, and cord blood. To rule out contamination, the twin experiments were replicated at different times with different library preparation protocols.

Receptor libraries were prepared by 5' RACE. The sequencing machine was an Illumina HiSeq 2000. Template switching introduced a universal primer binding site; the final cDNA contained a unique molecular identifier, enabling accurate counting of TCR cDNA molecules. Specific primers in the conserved constant-segment region were used to synthesize first-strand cDNA for TCR alpha and beta chains. Each cDNA library was double barcoded, with a SMART-Mk sample barcode plus Illumina barcodes, to control for contamination. TruSeq adapter sequences and Illumina sample barcodes were added in two successive PCR steps. The Illumina HiSeq platform was used with custom primers to sequence TCR alpha and beta cDNA libraries. On the authors' methods: Raw reads were processed with MiGEC to extract unique molecular identifiers, and MiXCR was used to determine CDR3 positions. Recombination models were inferred per individual with the repgenHMM and IGoR tools using an EM algorithm. The analysis of shared clonotypes was done with the tcR package in R, with sharing normalized by the product of cloneset sizes. To study raw recombination free of thymic and clonal selection effects, out-of-frame nonproductive sequences were analyzed. The public reads were reanalyzed by TCRdb: fastp trimming at Q25, MiXCR alignment, in-frame beta chains only. One record per CDR3 amino acid sequence lists the most common genes and DNA. The V and J calls come from TCRdb's annotation, not from the publication. The sample yields roughly 1,500,000 distinct CDR3 sequences; roughly a third were counted once. The biggest ten clones account for under 0.35% of the sample.

The trim is 4 bases for V and 2 bases for J, with a gap of 13 bases between the germline ends. The CDR3 numbers 15 residues from cysteine through phenylalanine. Only the CDR3 DNA is retained, 45 bases long and in frame from the first base. CDR1 SGHTA and CDR2 FQGNSA are derived from the germline V gene. Broad study findings and their caveats: Invariant T cells such as MAIT and iNKT could partly confound zero-insertion analyses, although diverse VJ usage argued against such confounding for most clonotypes. Compared with coincidental sharing between unrelated individuals, out-of-frame TCR alpha sequences shared between twins showed an excess of sequences with low generation probability. In monozygotic twins, out-of-frame TCR alpha sharing was systematically underestimated by recombination models, although the models agreed with sharing between unrelated individuals. Because the same donors could not be followed over many years, conclusions were based on cross-sectional statistical analysis. A weaker excess of twin sharing was found in beta out-of-frame sequences because the signal-to-noise ratio was lowered by fewer shared sequences. Abundant cord blood beta clonotypes had fewer insertions, young adult naive repertoires showed a similar but weaker trend, and memory repertoires showed no such trend.

The chain couples TRBV7-2 to TRBJ2-3; possibly the D gene is TRBD2, per 5 matching bases. Sample: cord blood. The receptor's source is a newborn girl in good health. Here the CDR3 is given as CASSSGLAYTDTQYF. The bases read TGTGCCAGCAGCTCCGGCCTAGCTTACACAGATACGCAGTATTTT.